The 17 T cell receptor beta chains below were found in one sample sequenced in a study of technical replicates of blood from a handful of donors. The assay was immunoSEQ multiplex PCR, and TCRdb's table has in-frame clones only and misses some. Counted here are approximately 94,000 clones, 90% to 97% occurring once; the ten biggest clones make up about 0.39%. The sequenced sample consisted of T cells isolated from PBMCs. The receptor source for this set is a human donor in good health.

The chain couples TRBV5-3 to TRBJ2-1; TRBD2 might be the D (7 bases). TRBV5-3 is an ORF, and what it does is uncertain. CDR3 length equals 15 residues. V was clipped by 4 bases and J by 10 bases, with 21 bases between them. The CDR3 DNA sequence: TGTGCCAGAAGCACGGGACTACCGCCTAGGGGGGAGCAGTTCTTC. Encoded protein: CARSTGLPPRGEQFF.

This sequence joins TRBV11-2 and TRBJ1-1; D unresolved. The germline gives CDR1 SGHAT, CDR2 FQNNGV. The CDR3 is 11 residues long. The ends were cut back, 4 bases at V and 4 bases at J, with 4 bases in the middle. DNA of the CDR3: TGTGCCAGCAGCTCGTTCACTGAAGCTTTCTTT. Translated: CASSSFTEAFF.

The V gene is TRBV4-3, the J gene TRBJ2-1; maybe TRBD2 (6 bases). Germline-derived CDR1 and CDR2 are LGHNA and YSLEER. V gave up 0 bases and J gave up 2 bases, with 8 bases separating them. The CDR3 runs to 15 residues. The CDR3 nucleotides are TGCGCCAGCAGCCAAGATGGGGGGACCTACAATGAGCAGTTCTTC. Its protein product is CASSQDGGTYNEQFF.

The chain is built from TRBV9 and TRBJ1-1; D gene uncertain. The length of the CDR3 is 15 residues. The germline CDR1 and CDR2 sequences are SGDLS and YYNGEE. V lost 0 bases, J lost 1 base, and 10 bases lay in between. In DNA, the CDR3 is TGTGCCAGCAGCGTAGCGCCAGCGGCGAACACTGAAGCTTTCTTT. This sequence encodes CASSVAPAANTEAFF.

The V gene is TRBV5-4, the J gene TRBJ2-3; 8 nucleotides align to TRBD1. After removal of 2 bases from V and 3 bases from J, the junction contained 2 bases not matched to a gene. The CDR3 loop spans 14 amino acids. The germline gives CDR1 SGHNT, CDR2 YYREEE (reference sequence). CDR3 sequence reads: CASSFNRGTDTQYF. The CDR3 DNA reads TGTGCCAGCAGCTTTAACAGGGGGACAGATACGCAGTATTTT.

The chain combines TRBV28 with TRBJ1-2; 9 bases are a match to TRBD1. The V gene end was trimmed by 5 bases and the J gene end by 8 bases; junction bases not matched to a gene: 18. Germline CDR1 and CDR2: MDHEN and SYDVKM. CDR3 length: 17 amino acids. In DNA, the CDR3 is TGTGCCAGCAGTCCTTTCGTCGGGACAGGGCAAAGGTACGGCTACACCTTC. Translating it yields CASSPFVGTGQRYGYTF.

V is TRBV29-1 and J is TRBJ1-5; the match to TRBD1 covers 10 bases. The germline gives CDR1 SQVTM, CDR2 ANQGSEA. This CDR3 is built from 14 residues. V trimming: 4 bases; J trimming: 4 bases; junction bases outside the gene matches: 4. CDR3 DNA sequence: TGCAGCGTTGGGGGGACAGGGGCAAATCAGCCCCAGCATTTT. Encoded protein: CSVGGTGANQPQHF.

The rearrangement links TRBV9 to TRBJ2-1; TRBD2 might be the D (5 bases). Per germline, CDR1 SGDLS and CDR2 YYNGEE. Trimming left V 0 bases short and J 0 bases short, with 13 bases between. The CDR3 length is 17 residues. The CDR3 reads CASSVGSGGSSYNEQFF. The CDR3 DNA reads TGTGCCAGCAGCGTAGGGTCTGGCGGGTCCTCCTACAATGAGCAGTTCTTC.

This clone was found a few times. This rearrangement joins TRBV27 to TRBJ2-7, with D perhaps matching TRBD1 (6 bases). Germline CDR1 reads MNHEY; CDR2 reads SMNVEV (reference sequence). The CDR3 length is 15 residues. V was pared by 6 bases and J by 1 base, with 16 bases between. The CDR3: CASSRGQFQSYEQYF. The DNA of the CDR3 is TGTGCCAGCAGCCGAGGACAGTTTCAGTCCTACGAGCAGTACTTC.

This clone was detected once. The V gene is TRBV29-1, the J gene TRBJ2-7; possible D gene TRBD2, 6 bases. The V end was cut by 3 bases, the J end by 6 bases, with 12 bases between. CDR3 length equals 12 residues. The germline gives CDR1 SQVTM, CDR2 ANQGSEA. CDR3 in amino acids: CSVDAGPSEQYF. The CDR3 bases are TGCAGCGTTGACGCGGGGCCCTCCGAGCAGTACTTC.

V and J are TRBV27 and TRBJ1-4, with 7 bases identical to TRBD1. CDR1 is MNHEY, CDR2 SMNVEV, per germline (reference sequence). This CDR3 has 14 amino acids. J lost 4 bases, V lost 3 bases, and 2 bases had no gene match. CDR3: CASSFRDSNEKLFF. The CDR3 nucleotides are TGTGCCAGCAGTTTTAGGGACAGTAATGAAAAACTGTTTTTT.

The chain couples TRBV11-3 to TRBJ2-7; TRBD1 matches 9 bases. The CDR3 is 15 amino acids. J was trimmed by 2 bases and V by 1 base; bases with no gene match: 3. Germline CDR1 reads SGHNT; CDR2 reads YENEEA. CDR3 in amino acids: CASSLGGQGTYEQYF. The CDR3 DNA reads TGTGCCAGCAGCTTAGGGGGACAGGGTACCTACGAGCAGTACTTC. Combining the CDR3 with reference TRBV11-3 and TRBJ2-7 gives the whole variable domain EAGVVQSPRYKIIEKKQPVAFWCNPISGHNTLYWYLQNLGQGPELLIRYENEEAVDDSQLPKDRFSAERLKGVDSTLKIQPAELGDSAVYLCASSLGGQGTYEQYFGPGTRLTVT.

The V gene is TRBV28, the J gene TRBJ2-3, with 11 bases fitting TRBD2. The CDR3 is 18 amino acids. Per the germline V gene, CDR1 is MDHEN and CDR2 is SYDVKM. V lost 3 bases and J lost 4; bases outside the gene matches: 12. The CDR3 spells CASSFFMPSGRLADTQYF. The CDR3 DNA reads as TGTGCCAGCAGTTTCTTCATGCCTAGCGGGAGGTTGGCAGATACGCAGTATTTT.

This rearrangement joins TRBV19 to TRBJ2-2; the D gene is possibly TRBD2 (5 bases). The germline V and J ends were trimmed by 3 bases and 8 bases, with 13 bases remaining between them. This CDR3 comprises 14 residues. Per the germline V gene, CDR1 is LNHDA and CDR2 is SQIVND (reference sequence). The CDR3 here is CASSMPPTSGELFF. CDR3 sequence (DNA): TGTGCCAGTAGTATGCCCCCAACTAGTGGGGAGCTGTTTTTT.

V usage is TRBV7-2 and J usage is TRBJ1-2, with 7 bases lining up with TRBD1. Germline loops: CDR1 SGHTA, CDR2 FQGNSA. The CDR3 covers 14 residues. Losses at the gene ends were 7 bases for V and 2 bases for J; bases not matched to a gene: 7. The CDR3 DNA reads TGTGCCAGCAACATCATGGGACAGAACTATGGCTACACCTTC. It codes for CASNIMGQNYGYTF.

Written as DNA, the CDR3 is TGTGCCAGCAGCTTAGGGCCAGGCTATGGCTACACCTTC. Translated: CASSLGPGYGYTF. The V gene is TRBV7-9, the J gene TRBJ1-2, with D unresolved. This CDR3 contains 13 residues. Germline-derived CDR1 and CDR2 are SEHNR and FQNEAQ (reference sequence). The V gene lost 1 base and the J gene lost 4 bases, with 7 bases spanning the gap.

This rearrangement joins TRBV30 to TRBJ2-5; TRBD2 might be the D (6 bases). Germline values: CDR1 GTSNPN, CDR2 SVGIG (reference sequence). CDR3 length: 16 amino acids. The germline V and J ends were trimmed by 5 bases and 2 bases, with 21 bases remaining between them. CDR3 in DNA: TGTGCCTGGGGAGGGGATATTAGAGGACCACAAGAGACCCAGTACTTC. Its protein is CAWGGDIRGPQETQYF.